Sequencing of this TCR beta chain was carried out in a study of blood T cells in healthy people across ages. This clonotype appeared a single time. CDR1 and CDR2 (germline): DFQATT, SNEGSKA (reference sequence). The CDR3 runs to 15 residues. The J segment lost 5 bases and the V segment lost 5 bases, leaving 8 bases of the junction unmatched. Primed by a sample-barcoded 5' primer and a J-beta primer mix, a second PCR proceeded for about 7 to 11 cycles. Each cDNA molecule was tagged by a template-switch adaptor that had 12 random nucleotides. Per-sample output comprised a minimum of 2.5 million paired-end reads containing CDR3. TCRdb re-called the 5' RACE reads with MiXCR, one entry per CDR3 protein. The data hold about 830,000 distinct CDR3 sequences, with roughly 64% observed a single time. All donors came from Russia, were Caucasian and healthy, and spanned ages about 6 to 100.

This clonotype was sampled from a man between 25 and 39 years old in good health. Sequencing used blood. This chain uses TRBV20-1 with TRBJ2-3; 12 nucleotides align to TRBD2. The CDR3 coding sequence is TGCAGTGCTGACCCTAGCGGGAGGGCCGAAGATACGCAGTATTTT. It is translated as CSADPSGRAEDTQYF.